A single sample gave rise to the 20 T cell receptor beta chains below, sequenced in a study of CD8 T cells in Susac syndrome. Reverse transcription of roughly 0.45 to 1 ug RNA used random hexamers. TCRdb reprocessed the immunoSEQ multiplex PCR reads via MiXCR and lists one record per CDR3 protein. The repertoire holds over 150,000 distinct CDR3 sequences, with approximately 95% as singletons. Specimen: CD4+ T cells from PBMCs. The receptors shown here come from a human donor with Susac syndrome.

The CDR3 loop is CATSRDIYLEGRKEKLFF. The CDR3 coding sequence is TGTGCCACCAGCAGAGATATATATTTGGAGGGACGGAAGGAAAAACTGTTTTTT. This chain connects TRBV15 to TRBJ1-4; D is possibly TRBD1 (5 bases). Germline lookup yields CDR1 LNHNV and CDR2 YYDKDF (reference sequence). This CDR3 is built from 18 residues. Trimming left V 0 bases short and J 8 bases short, with 22 bases between.

The V and J genes are TRBV12-3 or TRBV12-4 and TRBJ1-5; TRBD1 matches 9 bases. Losses at the gene ends were 1 base for V and 5 bases for J; bases not matched to a gene: 3. This CDR3 has 15 residues. The CDR3 region has the DNA TGTGCCAGCAGTTTAGAAGGGACAGGGTATCAGCCCCAGCATTTT. The encoded protein is CASSLEGTGYQPQHF.

This chain joins TRBV30 and TRBJ2-7; D perhaps matches TRBD1 (5 bases). The CDR3 runs to 13 residues. Trimming removed 4 bases at V and 5 bases at J, with 15 bases between. Germline V gene sequence: CDR1 GTSNPN, CDR2 SVGIG (reference sequence). In DNA form, the CDR3 reads TGTGCCTGGAAGGTGCAGGGTGGCCACGAGCAGTACTTC. This translates into CAWKVQGGHEQYF.

The chain joins TRBV29-1 to TRBJ1-1; 7 bases are shared with TRBD1. V lost 3 bases and J lost 0; bases outside the gene matches: 1. The CDR3 length is 13 residues. CDR1 is SQVTM, CDR2 ANQGSEA, per germline. CDR3 nucleotide sequence: TGCAGCGTTGAGACAGGGTTGAACACTGAAGCTTTCTTT. Encoded protein: CSVETGLNTEAFF.

V is TRBV3-1 and J is TRBJ2-2, with 10 nucleotides matching TRBD1. Germline loops: CDR1 LGHDT, CDR2 YNNKEL (reference sequence). There are 13 residues in the CDR3. The V gene end was trimmed by 7 bases and the J gene end by 7 bases; junction bases not matched to a gene: 3. The CDR3 loop reads CASTTGGFGELFF. The CDR3 DNA follows: TGTGCCAGCACGACAGGGGGCTTCGGGGAGCTGTTTTTT. The full variable domain, rest sourced from reference TRBV3-1 and TRBJ2-2, is DTAVSQTPKYLVTQMGNDKSIKCEQNLGHDTMYWYKQDSKKFLKIMFSYNNKELIINETVPNRFSPKSPDKAHLNLHINSLELGDSAVYFCASTTGGFGELFFGEGSRLTVL.

The chain couples TRBV5-4 to TRBJ2-2; D remains ambiguous. The CDR3 spans 13 residues. Germline V gene sequence: CDR1 SGHNT, CDR2 YYREEE (reference sequence). V was pared by 0 bases and J by 4 bases, with 4 bases between. The CDR3 region has the DNA TGTGCCAGCAGCTTGGACAGCACCGGGGAGCTGTTTTTT. The encoded protein is CASSLDSTGELFF.

The chain carries TRBV9 and TRBJ1-2; D might be TRBD1 (6 bases). This CDR3 is built from 11 residues. CDR1 is SGDLS and CDR2 is YYNGEE in the germline V gene. V was pared by 3 bases and J by 8 bases, with 8 bases between. CDR3 region: CASSAGAGYTF. The CDR3 region has the DNA TGTGCCAGCAGCGCGGGGGCGGGCTACACCTTC.

This clonotype was recorded once. CDR3 residues: CASSSGTKNEKLFF. In DNA form, the CDR3 reads TGCGCCAGCAGCTCCGGGACAAAGAATGAAAAACTGTTTTTT. The chain couples TRBV5-1 to TRBJ1-4; D perhaps matches TRBD1 (6 bases). V was pared by 3 bases and J by 5 bases, with 11 bases between. The germline V gene encodes CDR1 SGHRS and CDR2 YFSETQ. The CDR3 length is 14 residues.

The table lists this clonotype with a count of one. The chain joins TRBV30 to TRBJ1-5; D unclear. Germline assignment: CDR1 GTSNPN and CDR2 SVGIG (reference sequence). The V and J ends lost 5 bases and 4 bases respectively, with 12 bases between them. This CDR3 is 13 amino acids long. The CDR3 sequence: CAWARTENQPQHF. The DNA of the CDR3 is TGTGCCTGGGCACGGACTGAGAATCAGCCCCAGCATTTT.

This rearrangement joins TRBV13 to TRBJ1-2; the D gene is possibly TRBD1 (6 bases). CDR1 is PRHDT, CDR2 FYEKMQ, per germline (reference sequence). The CDR3 is made up of 14 amino acids. Trimming removed 1 base at V and 3 bases at J, with 9 bases between. The CDR3 coding sequence is TGTGCCAGCAGCTTAGCAGAGGGGGACTATGGCTACACCTTC. This gives the protein CASSLAEGDYGYTF.

The genes are TRBV5-1 and TRBJ1-1, with unresolved D. Germline V lookup: CDR1 SGHRS, CDR2 YFSETQ. Trimming took 0 bases from V and 0 from J, leaving 9 bases between them. The CDR3 has 15 amino acids. In DNA, the CDR3 is TGCGCCAGCAGCTTGGACGCAGTACTGAACACTGAAGCTTTCTTT. Translating gives CASSLDAVLNTEAFF. Full variable domain (missing parts from reference TRBV5-1 and TRBJ1-1): KAGVTQTPRYLIKTRGQQVTLSCSPISGHRSVSWYQQTPGQGLQFLFEYFSETQRNKGNFPGRFSGRQFSNSRSEMNVSTLELGDSALYLCASSLDAVLNTEAFFGQGTRLTVV.

The chain combines TRBV9 with TRBJ1-6, with 7 bases identical to TRBD1. The trim removed 4 bases at V and 8 bases at J, leaving 9 bases unmatched. In germline, CDR1 is SGDLS, CDR2 YYNGEE. This CDR3 is built from 15 residues. The CDR3, as DNA: TGTGCCAGCAGCCGCCAGGGACAGACGGATTCACCCCTCCACTTT. Protein: CASSRQGQTDSPLHF.

The genes are TRBV12-3 or TRBV12-4 and TRBJ1-4; D unresolved. V was shortened by 6 bases and J by 7 bases, with 15 bases between the two germline ends. The CDR3 sequence is 14 residues long. The CDR3 nucleotides read TGTGCCAGCAGCTTGGACCCTAGAGTTGAAAAACTGTTTTTT. Amino acids: CASSLDPRVEKLFF.

The V call is TRBV6-2 or TRBV6-3, the J call TRBJ2-5; D uncertain. Deletions cut 0 bases from V and 4 bases from J, with 3 bases between. The CDR3 is 12 amino acids. Germline loops: CDR1 MNHEY, CDR2 SVGEGT. The CDR3 region is CASSYSVETQYF. DNA of the CDR3: TGTGCCAGCAGTTACTCGGTAGAGACCCAGTACTTC.

The V call is TRBV29-1, the J call TRBJ1-5; TRBD1 matches at 9 bases. V trimming: 6 bases; J trimming: 2 bases; junction bases outside the gene matches: 2. The germline CDR1 and CDR2 sequences are SQVTM and ANQGSEA. This CDR3 has 13 amino acids. CDR3 sequence: CSVRTGGNQPQHF. CDR3 in DNA: TGCAGCGTAAGGACAGGGGGCAATCAGCCCCAGCATTTT.

The chain carries TRBV11-2 and TRBJ2-7, with D possibly being TRBD2 (5 bases). Germline V lookup: CDR1 SGHAT, CDR2 FQNNGV. There are 15 residues in the CDR3. The ends were cut back, 5 bases at V and 0 bases at J, with 14 bases in the middle. CDR3 residues: CASSRGRGSSYEQYF. The CDR3 nucleotides are TGTGCCAGCAGCCGAGGCCGGGGATCCTCCTACGAGCAGTACTTC.

V and J are TRBV7-9 and TRBJ2-1; 9 bases are a match to TRBD1. CDR3 length: 14 amino acids. J gave up 8 bases and V 6 bases, and 8 bases lay outside the gene matches. CDR1 and CDR2 (germline): SEHNR, FQNEAQ (reference sequence). The CDR3 is CASRTGTGSDEQFF. CDR3 sequence (DNA): TGTGCCAGCAGGACCGGGACAGGGTCAGATGAGCAGTTCTTC.

In nucleotides, the CDR3 is TGTGCCAGCAGCTTGATGGGGGGCAGGAATGAGCAGTTCTTC. This translates into CASSLMGGRNEQFF. The V and J genes are TRBV5-8 and TRBJ2-1; D tentatively reads TRBD1 or TRBD2 (6 bases each). Germline CDR1 SGHTS, CDR2 YDEGEE. V was pared by 1 base and J by 7 bases, with 12 bases between. This CDR3 is built from 14 residues.

V and J are TRBV2 and TRBJ2-2; D remains unclear. Trimming removed 5 bases at V and 3 bases at J, with 4 bases between. The CDR3 covers 12 residues. Germline values: CDR1 SNHLY, CDR2 FYNNEI. The DNA of the CDR3 is TGTGCCAGCAGTCAGGACACCGGGGAGCTGTTTTTT. Its translation: CASSQDTGELFF.

This chain uses TRBV7-9 with TRBJ2-3; the match to TRBD2 covers 8 bases. Looked up from germline, CDR1 is SEHNR and CDR2 is FQNEAQ (reference sequence). CDR3 size: 14 residues. The trim removed 5 bases at V and 6 bases at J, leaving 7 bases unmatched. The CDR3 protein is CASSQAGARDTQYF. DNA of the CDR3: TGTGCCAGCAGCCAAGCGGGGGCGAGGGATACGCAGTATTTT.